Reported below is one T cell receptor beta chain. This clonotype was picked up a small number of times. Its antigen is not yet known. Base qualities are not at hand, and no much larger clone is one base apart. The source of the sample is a study of T cells after yellow fever vaccination (dated by TCRdb to about 2019). For the study in its entirety: Libraries from fractions with low cell numbers were prepared with the SMART-Seq v4 Ultra Low Input RNA kit. Two healthy male donors made up the cohort, one aged 18 to 30 years and the other aged 30 to 40 years. Bulk TCR alpha and beta repertoires were sequenced longitudinally to track T-cell clones before and after primary and booster YFV17D yellow fever vaccination. Blood was drawn at multiple timepoints before and after primary and secondary immunization, with bulk PBMC replicates and cell subsets isolated. Paper-wide results and their limitations: After the booster, most of the clones that had expanded following primary vaccination were detected again (roughly 97% of CD4 and roughly nine tenths of CD8), which suggests that memory was broadly maintained. A small fraction of clonotypes appeared in both the CD4 and CD8 compartments, likely as a result of convergent recombination. Computational filtering was needed because FACS-sorted repertoires could contain abundant contaminating clonotypes from the bulk population. The secondary T-cell response was weaker than the primary response but faster, peaking on day 5 instead of day 15. The study included only a couple of donors, which limits how far the findings can be generalized.

Per the publication, the treatment or condition label means: live attenuated yellow fever vaccine strain. Two biological replicates of bulk PBMCs were collected at each blood-draw timepoint. PBMCs were isolated from peripheral blood using a standard Ficoll-Paque protocol. RNA was extracted with TriZol from bulk PBMCs, CD4 and CD8 fractions, and dextramer-positive and dextramer-negative fractions. TCRdb shows the sequencer as Illumina NovaSeq 6000. TCR cDNA was synthesized by 5'RACE template switching, which introduced a universal primer site and unique molecular identifiers. Priming of cDNA synthesis was performed from both the TCR alpha and TCR beta constant segments. Libraries were amplified in two PCR steps, with sample barcodes and sequencing adapters added in the second step. Sequencing of libraries was done on Illumina HiSeq 2500 (2x100 bp) or NovaSeq (2x150 bp). The original methods were these. MIGEC was used to demultiplex reads and collapse the reads into UMI consensus sequences, and MiXCR was used for V(D)J alignment. Clonotypes responding to the vaccine were identified with edgeR on replicate PBMC samples, with the criteria of FDR below 0.01 and a log2 fold change above 5 up to day 15. Bulk clonotypes were assigned CD4 or CD8 identity according to which sequenced CD4 or CD8 repertoire held them at higher abundance. The public reads were reprocessed in TCRdb via fastp at Q25 and MiXCR, keeping in-frame beta chains. Rows matching on CDR3 protein sequence are summarized as one entry with the most common DNA and genes. The V and J calls were not made by the authors but by TCRdb's processing. This sample has roughly 400,000 distinct CDR3 sequences in its table, and around 19% of those were observed once. The ten largest make up roughly a sixth of the sample.

Reading from cysteine to phenylalanine, the CDR3 counts 14 amino acids. Solely the CDR3 DNA is kept, with 42 bases framed from the first base. According to the germline V gene, CDR1 reads LGHNA and CDR2 reads YSLEER. V is trimmed back by 8 bases and J by 6 bases, and the junction contains 7 bases that no gene match accounts for. The clonotype comes from a man aged 18 to 29 who received the YFV17D yellow fever vaccine. The material sequenced was PBMCs, taken before the yellow fever booster vaccination. The V gene is TRBV4-3 and the J gene is TRBJ2-3, with TRBD1 identical over 11 junction bases. The CDR3 protein is CASGQRTGGDTQYF. Read as DNA, the sequence is TGCGCCAGCGGTCAGCGGACAGGGGGCGATACGCAGTATTTT.